The clone carrying this T cell receptor (beta chain) was picked up one time. This specimen comes from a study of OX40 agonist ivuxolimab in advanced cancers. This table comes from immunoSEQ multiplex PCR, and its TCRdb copy is limited to in-frame clones, with some not included. The sample consists of about 26,000 clones, roughly 90% of them appearing once. CDR1 and CDR2 from the germline V gene are SGHVS and FQNEAQ. Trimming stripped 1 base from V and 0 bases from J, with 10 bases between. CDR3 length equals 16 residues. The V call is TRBV7-8, the J call TRBJ2-1; maybe TRBD1 (6 bases). Source: CD4+ or CD8+ T cells sorted from blood, taken in a trial of the OX40 agonist ivuxolimab. The clonotype comes from an adult with an advanced solid tumor such as melanoma, head and neck, liver or kidney cancer. The CDR3 nucleotides read TGTGCCAGCAGCTTAGAGGTCAGGGGCTCCTACAATGAGCAGTTCTTC. It is translated as CASSLEVRGSYNEQFF.